This T cell receptor beta chain stems from a study of CD8 T cells in Susac syndrome. V shed 3 bases, J shed 7 bases, and the junction held 5 bases outside the gene matches. This CDR3 comprises 13 residues. Germline V gene lookup returns CDR1 KGHSH and CDR2 LQKENI. Random hexamers served to reverse transcribe roughly 0.45 to 1 ug RNA. MiXCR, run by TCRdb on the immunoSEQ multiplex PCR reads, gives a single entry per CDR3 protein. The sample contains around 200,000 distinct CDR3 sequences, roughly 95% of which appear only once. The sample comprised CD4+ T cells from PBMCs. The TCR sequence derives from a human donor in good health. The chain couples TRBV18 to TRBJ2-5; 7 nucleotides match TRBD1. The CDR3 spells CASSPGQARTQYF. For the CDR3, the DNA is TGTGCCAGCTCACCTGGACAGGCCAGGACCCAGTACTTC.